The 25 T cell receptor beta chains reported below all come from one sample, sequenced in a study of graft-versus-host responses after intestinal transplantation. Their recognized antigens are unknown. TCRdb's table, derived via immunoSEQ multiplex PCR, lists solely in-frame clones and lacks some. Altogether roughly 98,000 clones are present, about 93% being singletons, with the ten largest covering around 1.1%. This sample comprised unstimulated CD8+ T cells sorted from spleen or lymph node cells, obtained before transplant. The receptors stem from a human donor who was the organ donor for an intestinal transplant.

CDR3 loop: CASSLGQGPYNEQFF. Written as DNA, the CDR3 is TGTGCCAGTAGTCTTGGACAGGGCCCCTACAATGAGCAGTTCTTC. This rearrangement joins TRBV19 to TRBJ2-1; 8 nucleotides align to TRBD1. Germline values: CDR1 LNHDA, CDR2 SQIVND (reference sequence). The CDR3 has 15 amino acids. V gave up 5 bases and J gave up 2 bases; unmatched junction bases: 5.

The chain combines TRBV2 with TRBJ1-4; D gene ambiguous. V was cut by 3 bases and J by 8 bases, with 13 bases left in between. This CDR3 has 14 amino acids. Germline V gene sequence: CDR1 SNHLY, CDR2 FYNNEI. CDR3 DNA: TGTGCCAGCAGTGATACGGGAATTCAAGAAAAACTGTTTTTT. Its translation: CASSDTGIQEKLFF.

The chain employs TRBV19 and TRBJ2-7; D ambiguous. The CDR3 consists of 15 residues. The V and J ends lost 3 bases and 3 bases respectively, with 15 bases between them. Germline loops: CDR1 LNHDA, CDR2 SQIVND (reference sequence). CDR3 sequence (DNA): TGTGCCAGTAGTATTGACACTTATCCCCTCTACGAGCAGTACTTC. It encodes CASSIDTYPLYEQYF.

The rearrangement joins TRBV11-2 to TRBJ2-7; 8 positions agree with TRBD1. The germline V gene has CDR1 SGHAT and CDR2 FQNNGV. The CDR3 extends over 16 amino acids. Trimming at V came to 3 bases and at J to 7 bases, leaving 14 bases not matched to a gene. The CDR3 protein is CASSLVFGTGPPEQYF. The CDR3 bases are TGTGCCAGCAGCTTGGTCTTCGGGACAGGTCCTCCAGAGCAGTACTTC.

The CDR3 DNA reads as TGTGCCAGCAGCGACTGGCCGAACACTGAAGCTTTCTTT. This encodes CASSDWPNTEAFF. V and J are TRBV2 and TRBJ1-1; D is unresolved. V gave up 6 bases and J gave up 1 base, with 9 bases separating them. The length of the CDR3 is 13 residues. Looked up from germline, CDR1 is SNHLY and CDR2 is FYNNEI. The variable domain in full, completed from reference TRBV2 and TRBJ1-1, reads EPEVTQTPSHQVTQMGQEVILRCVPISNHLYFYWYRQILGQKVEFLVSFYNNEISEKSEIFDDQFSVERPDGSNFTLKIRSTKLEDSAMYFCASSDWPNTEAFFGQGTRLTVV.

The J gene is TRBJ1-4, the V gene TRBV6-1; a possible D gene is TRBD1 (5 bases). V lost 1 base and J lost 6, with 9 bases in between. Germline CDR1 reads MNHNS; CDR2 reads SASEGT. CDR3 length equals 14 residues. The CDR3 DNA reads as TGTGCCAGCAGTGAAGGGGGCCCCGATGAAAAACTGTTTTTT. This gives the protein CASSEGGPDEKLFF.

V gene TRBV19 combines with J gene TRBJ2-7, with D possibly being TRBD2 (5 bases). Trimming removed 8 bases from V and 6 bases from J, with 20 bases in between. In germline, CDR1 is LNHDA, CDR2 SQIVND (reference sequence). The CDR3 has 14 residues. CDR3 loop: CASGPSREGVEQYF. The CDR3 DNA sequence: TGTGCCAGTGGCCCCAGTAGAGAGGGCGTCGAGCAGTACTTC.

The chain has TRBV2 and TRBJ2-3, with D maybe TRBD2 (6 bases). The germline V gene has CDR1 SNHLY and CDR2 FYNNEI. The CDR3 runs 16 residues. V lost 8 bases to trimming and J lost 2 bases, with 20 bases between them. For the CDR3, the DNA is TGTGCCAGCGAGCCAGGGTCACTAGCAGACACAGATACGCAGTATTTT. Translation gives CASEPGSLADTDTQYF.

The rearrangement uses TRBV7-2 and TRBJ2-5, with a weak D call TRBD2 (5 bases). Trimming took 8 bases from V and 7 from J, leaving 14 bases between them. The CDR3 consists of 12 residues. CDR1 is SGHTA and CDR2 is FQGNSA in the germline V gene. Here the CDR3 reads CASGPPRGTQYF. CDR3 DNA sequence: TGTGCCAGCGGCCCCCCCCGGGGGACCCAGTACTTC.

This clone was found a few times. The rearrangement links TRBV27 to TRBJ2-1; no firm D call. V was cut by 2 bases and J by 8 bases, with 7 bases left in between. This CDR3 spans 12 amino acids. The V gene's germline CDR1 is MNHEY and CDR2 SMNVEV (reference sequence). CDR3 in DNA: TGTGCCAGCAGTTTAGCAGGCCATGAGCAGTTCTTC. Its protein is CASSLAGHEQFF.

This chain links TRBV30 with TRBJ2-1; TRBD1 aligns across 12 bases. The junction had 1 base not matched to a gene; V was cut back by 3 bases and J by 7 bases. There are 13 residues in the CDR3. Germline V gene sequence: CDR1 GTSNPN, CDR2 SVGIG (reference sequence). The CDR3 loop is CAWRGQGANEQFF. CDR3 nucleotide sequence: TGTGCCTGGAGGGGACAGGGGGCGAATGAGCAGTTCTTC.

This clone appeared once. The chain uses TRBV15 and TRBJ1-1, with no clear D. V was pared by 5 bases and J by 5 bases, with 12 bases between. There are 13 residues in the CDR3. Germline CDR1 reads LNHNV; CDR2 reads YYDKDF (reference sequence). CDR3 residues: CATSPPMRTEAFF. The DNA of the CDR3 is TGTGCCACCAGCCCCCCGATGAGGACTGAAGCTTTCTTT.

A single count supports this clone. The chain has TRBV20-1 and TRBJ1-1; D is unclear. V lost 3 bases and J lost 12, with 14 bases in between. CDR3 length: 11 amino acids. The V gene's germline CDR1 is DFQATT and CDR2 SNEGSKA (reference sequence). Here the CDR3 reads CSARGLEGTFF. For the CDR3, the DNA is TGCAGTGCTAGGGGGTTAGAGGGAACTTTCTTT.

The chain uses TRBV5-1 and TRBJ2-1; perhaps TRBD2 as D (6 bases). V dropped 7 bases and J dropped 5 bases, with 10 bases sitting between them. The CDR3 is 12 residues long. Germline V CDR1 and CDR2: SGHRS, YFSETQ. The CDR3 reads CASAGTHNEQFF. CDR3 bases: TGCGCCAGCGCGGGGACTCACAATGAGCAGTTCTTC.

The genes are TRBV28 and TRBJ2-7, with 8 bases that match TRBD2. The CDR3 length is 15 residues. Trimming took 2 bases from V and 6 from J; bases not matched to a gene: 9. Germline values: CDR1 MDHEN, CDR2 SYDVKM. CDR3 in DNA: TGTGCCAGCAGTTTAAGGCGGGAGGTTTTTCGCGAGCAGTACTTC. Protein product: CASSLRREVFREQYF.

The chain joins TRBV30 to TRBJ2-2, with 8 bases lining up with TRBD2. The V segment lost 3 bases and the J segment 5 bases; nucleotides outside the gene matches: 5. In germline, CDR1 is GTSNPN, CDR2 SVGIG (reference sequence). The CDR3 consists of 14 residues. The CDR3 region has the DNA TGTGCCTGGAGCGGGGGGGCCGGAACCGGGGAGCTGTTTTTT. It is translated as CAWSGGAGTGELFF.

This chain connects TRBV27 to TRBJ2-1; D is perhaps TRBD2 (6 bases). Looked up from germline, CDR1 is MNHEY and CDR2 is SMNVEV (reference sequence). This CDR3 spans 18 amino acids. The V and J ends lost 5 bases and 2 bases respectively, with 22 bases between them. CDR3 in amino acids: CASSPLINRDSPYNEQFF. CDR3 coding DNA: TGTGCCAGCAGTCCCTTGATAAACCGGGACTCGCCCTACAATGAGCAGTTCTTC.

The chain joins TRBV7-9 to TRBJ2-5; 7 bases map to TRBD2. V lost 6 bases, J lost 2 bases, and 12 bases stayed unmatched. Germline V CDR1 and CDR2: SEHNR, FQNEAQ (reference sequence). This CDR3 comprises 16 residues. The CDR3 nucleotides are TGTGCCAGCAGTCCACGGACTAGGAGGGGACAAGAGACCCAGTACTTC. Protein sequence: CASSPRTRRGQETQYF. Full variable domain (missing parts from reference TRBV7-9 and TRBJ2-5): DTGVSQNPRHKITKRGQNVTFRCDPISEHNRLYWYRQTLGQGPEFLTYFQNEAQLEKSRLLSDRFSAERPKGSFSTLEIQRTEQGDSAMYLCASSPRTRRGQETQYFGPGTRLLVL.

This clone was detected once. This chain links TRBV30 with TRBJ1-2; 12 nucleotides line up with TRBD1. V trimming: 3 bases; J trimming: 4 bases; junction bases outside the gene matches: 3. The CDR3 is 14 amino acids. Germline CDR1 reads GTSNPN; CDR2 reads SVGIG (reference sequence). CDR3: CAWSGTGGSYGYTF. The CDR3 DNA reads TGTGCCTGGAGCGGGACAGGGGGCAGCTATGGCTACACCTTC. Together with reference TRBV30 and TRBJ1-2, the CDR3 gives the full variable domain: SQTIHQWPATLVQPVGSPLSLECTVEGTSNPNLYWYRQAAGRGLQLLFYSVGIGQISSEVPQNLSASRPQDRQFILSSKKLLLSDSGFYLCAWSGTGGSYGYTFGSGTRLTVV.

V gene TRBV29-1 combines with J gene TRBJ2-5; D ambiguous. The V end lost 4 bases, the J end lost 0 bases, and 9 bases lay between the germline ends. The CDR3 contains 13 residues. The germline gives CDR1 SQVTM, CDR2 ANQGSEA. This chain's CDR3 is CSVGAADQETQYF. For the CDR3, the DNA is TGCAGCGTTGGCGCGGCTGACCAAGAGACCCAGTACTTC.

J is TRBJ1-1 and V is TRBV28; D is unclear. Germline V lookup: CDR1 MDHEN, CDR2 SYDVKM. V was trimmed by 10 bases and J by 0 bases, leaving 18 bases between them. The CDR3 is 15 amino acids. The CDR3 sequence is CAILGTAEMNTEAFF. CDR3 DNA: TGTGCCATCCTCGGCACAGCAGAAATGAACACTGAAGCTTTCTTT. The complete variable domain, with remaining parts taken from reference TRBV28 and TRBJ1-1, reads DVKVTQSSRYLVKRTGEKVFLECVQDMDHENMFWYRQDPGLGLRLIYFSYDVKMKEKGDIPEGYSVSREKKERFSLILESASTNQTSMYLCAILGTAEMNTEAFFGQGTRLTVV.

This chain connects TRBV7-6 to TRBJ1-2; 10 nucleotides line up with TRBD1. Germline-derived CDR1 and CDR2 are SGHVS and FNYEAQ. The CDR3 runs 15 residues. V shed 5 bases and J 6 bases; nucleotides not matched to a gene: 9. The CDR3, as DNA: TGTGCCAGCAGCCCCGGCCCCGGGACAGGGGATGGCTACACCTTC. Protein product: CASSPGPGTGDGYTF. The full variable domain, its missing parts supplied by reference TRBV7-6 and TRBJ1-2, is GAGVSQSPRYKVTKRGQDVALRCDPISGHVSLYWYRQALGQGPEFLTYFNYEAQQDKSGLPNDRFSAERPEGSISTLTIQRTEQRDSAMYRCASSPGPGTGDGYTFGSGTRLTVV.

This clone was seen just once. The chain has TRBV6-6 and TRBJ2-7, with D perhaps matching TRBD2 (5 bases). The CDR3 sequence is 15 residues long. Trimming removed 2 bases at V and 0 bases at J, with 11 bases between. CDR1 and CDR2 (germline): MNHNY, SVGAGI (reference sequence). CDR3 residues: CASSYVVANSYEQYF. CDR3 sequence (DNA): TGTGCCAGCAGTTACGTAGTAGCGAACTCCTACGAGCAGTACTTC.

This clone was counted a single time. This rearrangement joins TRBV4-1 to TRBJ1-1; D might be TRBD1 (5 bases). Germline V gene data show CDR1 as MGHRA and CDR2 as YSYEKL. The CDR3 is made up of 17 amino acids. Deletions cut 4 bases from V and 3 bases from J, with 21 bases between. For the CDR3, the DNA is TGCGCCAGCAGCCCCCGGACAAGGCCCAGGTACGACACTGAAGCTTTCTTT. This translates into CASSPRTRPRYDTEAFF.

The chain has TRBV5-1 and TRBJ2-3; D remains unclear. CDR1 and CDR2 from the germline V gene are SGHRS and YFSETQ. Trimming pared 1 base from V and 1 base from J, leaving 13 bases between. There are 16 residues in the CDR3. The CDR3: CASSLTVSWRTDTQYF. CDR3 DNA sequence: TGCGCCAGCAGCTTGACAGTAAGTTGGCGCACAGATACGCAGTATTTT.